What follows is one T cell receptor beta chain and its context. Its antigen is as yet unknown. The CDR3 extends over 17 amino acids. From germline, CDR1 is LNHNV and CDR2 YYDKDF (reference sequence). The V end was cut by 3 bases, the J end by 5 bases, with 22 bases between. This specimen belongs to a study of Graves' ophthalmopathy and Graves' hyperthyroidism. Using RNA transcripts, the TCR beta CDR3 regions were amplified. Following a first-round RT-PCR that used HTBI primers, a second-round multiplex PCR was carried out. Each CDR3 protein gets one entry after TCRdb re-called the multiplex PCR reads with MiXCR. The sample shows 350,000 to 400,000 distinct CDR3 sequences, roughly 14% of them seen only once. Broader study findings: The model predicted ophthalmopathy progression with around 70% sensitivity and 72.22% specificity.

Aged 18 to 65, the patients with hyperthyroidism had under 2 months' duration and were newly diagnosed. Excluded were patients with other autoimmune diseases, uncontrolled infections, pregnancy or lactation. This sequence was found in a woman under 30 with stable Graves' hyperthyroidism. V usage is TRBV15 and J usage is TRBJ1-1, with D unresolved. The sequenced material came from peripheral blood. As DNA, the CDR3 is TGTGCCACCAGCAGGGAAGTCAACAGTGGAGTGGGAACTGAAGCTTTCTTT. It specifies CATSREVNSGVGTEAFF.